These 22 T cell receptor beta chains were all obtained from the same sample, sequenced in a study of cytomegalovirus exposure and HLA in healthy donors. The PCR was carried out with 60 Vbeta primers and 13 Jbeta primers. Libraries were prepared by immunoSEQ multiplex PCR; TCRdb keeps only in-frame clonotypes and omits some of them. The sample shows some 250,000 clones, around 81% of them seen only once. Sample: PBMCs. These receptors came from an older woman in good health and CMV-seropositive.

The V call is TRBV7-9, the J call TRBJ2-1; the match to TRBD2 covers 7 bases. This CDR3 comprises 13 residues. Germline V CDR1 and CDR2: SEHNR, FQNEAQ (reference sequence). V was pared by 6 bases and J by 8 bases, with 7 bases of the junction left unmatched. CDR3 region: CASRPSAGDEQFF. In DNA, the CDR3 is TGTGCCAGCAGACCTAGTGCGGGAGATGAGCAGTTCTTC.

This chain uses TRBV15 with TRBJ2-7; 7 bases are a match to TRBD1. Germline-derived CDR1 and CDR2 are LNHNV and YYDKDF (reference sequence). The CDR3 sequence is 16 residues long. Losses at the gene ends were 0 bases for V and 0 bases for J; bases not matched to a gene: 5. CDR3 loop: CATSRDKDRSSYEQYF. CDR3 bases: TGTGCCACCAGCAGAGATAAGGACAGGAGCTCCTACGAGCAGTACTTC.

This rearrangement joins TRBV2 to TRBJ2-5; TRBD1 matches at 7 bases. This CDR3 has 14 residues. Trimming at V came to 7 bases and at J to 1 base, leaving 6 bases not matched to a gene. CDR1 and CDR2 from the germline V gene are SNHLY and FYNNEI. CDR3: CASTWTGFQETQYF. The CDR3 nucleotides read TGTGCCAGCACCTGGACAGGATTCCAAGAGACCCAGTACTTC.

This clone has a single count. The CDR3 DNA sequence: TGTGCCAGCAGCGTCACCTTTGGGACAGACTTCACCGGGGAGCTGTTTTTT. Its protein product is CASSVTFGTDFTGELFF. The V and J genes are TRBV9 and TRBJ2-2; 7 nucleotides line up with TRBD1. V lost 2 bases to trimming and J lost 4 bases; unmatched junction nucleotides: 11. Per germline, CDR1 SGDLS and CDR2 YYNGEE. This CDR3 is 17 amino acids long. The complete variable domain, with remaining parts taken from reference TRBV9 and TRBJ2-2, reads DSGVTQTPKHLITATGQRVTLRCSPRSGDLSVYWYQQSLDQGLQFLIQYYNGEERAKGNILERFSAQQFPDLHSELNLSSLELGDSALYFCASSVTFGTDFTGELFFGEGSRLTVL.

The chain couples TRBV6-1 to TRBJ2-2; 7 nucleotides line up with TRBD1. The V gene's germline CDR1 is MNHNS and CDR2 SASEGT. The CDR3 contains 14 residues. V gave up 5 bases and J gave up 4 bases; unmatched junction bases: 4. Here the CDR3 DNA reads TGTGCCAGCAGTCCTGGGACAGCCACCGGGGAGCTGTTTTTT. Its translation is CASSPGTATGELFF.

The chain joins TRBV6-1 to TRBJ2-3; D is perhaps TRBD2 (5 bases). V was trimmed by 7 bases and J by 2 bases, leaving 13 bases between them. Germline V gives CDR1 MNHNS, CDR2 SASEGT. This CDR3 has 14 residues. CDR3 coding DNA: TGTGCCAGCACTGAGGGCAGACCCACAGATACGCAGTATTTT. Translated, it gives CASTEGRPTDTQYF.

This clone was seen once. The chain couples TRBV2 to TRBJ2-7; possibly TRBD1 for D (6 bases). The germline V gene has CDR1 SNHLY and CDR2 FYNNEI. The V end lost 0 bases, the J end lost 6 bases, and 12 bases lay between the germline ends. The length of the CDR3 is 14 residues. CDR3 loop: CASSEARGVGEQYF. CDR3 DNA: TGTGCCAGCAGTGAAGCCAGGGGTGTGGGCGAGCAGTACTTC.

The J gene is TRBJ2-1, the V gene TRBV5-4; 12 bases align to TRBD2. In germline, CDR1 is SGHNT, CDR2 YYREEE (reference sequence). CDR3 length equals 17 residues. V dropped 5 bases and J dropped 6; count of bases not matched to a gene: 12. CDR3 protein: CASSLTSGSGRTNEQFF. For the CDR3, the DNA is TGTGCCAGCAGTTTGACTAGCGGGAGTGGCCGTACCAATGAGCAGTTCTTC.

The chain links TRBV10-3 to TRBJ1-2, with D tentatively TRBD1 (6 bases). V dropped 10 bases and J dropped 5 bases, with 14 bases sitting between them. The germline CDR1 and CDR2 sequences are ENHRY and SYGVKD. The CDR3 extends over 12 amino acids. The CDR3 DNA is TGTGCCACCCGGACAGACTCTTATGGCTACACCTTC. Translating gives CATRTDSYGYTF.

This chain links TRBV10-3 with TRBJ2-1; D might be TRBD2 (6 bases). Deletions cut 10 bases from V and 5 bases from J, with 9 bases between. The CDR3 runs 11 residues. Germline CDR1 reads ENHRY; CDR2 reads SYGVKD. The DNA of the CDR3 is TGTGCCACAAGACTAGACAATGAGCAGTTCTTC. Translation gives CATRLDNEQFF.

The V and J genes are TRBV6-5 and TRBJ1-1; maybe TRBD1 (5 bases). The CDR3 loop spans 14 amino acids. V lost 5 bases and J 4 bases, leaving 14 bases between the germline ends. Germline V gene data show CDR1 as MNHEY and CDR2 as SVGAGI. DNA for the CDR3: TGTGCCAGCAGTCAAAGACCCGGGGGCACTGAAGCTTTCTTT. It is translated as CASSQRPGGTEAFF.

The CDR3 coding sequence is TGTGCCAGCAGTGAACAGTCCTATGGCTACACCTTC. This translates into CASSEQSYGYTF. The rearrangement uses TRBV6-1 and TRBJ1-2; D is ambiguous. The CDR3 contains 12 residues. Per germline, CDR1 MNHNS and CDR2 SASEGT. Trimming took 2 bases from V and 4 from J, leaving 5 bases between them.

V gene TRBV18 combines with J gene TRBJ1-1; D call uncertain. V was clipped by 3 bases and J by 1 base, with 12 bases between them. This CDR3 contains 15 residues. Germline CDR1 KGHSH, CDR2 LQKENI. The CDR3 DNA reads TGTGCCAGCTCACCCGCTGGGCAGCCGAACACTGAAGCTTTCTTT. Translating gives CASSPAGQPNTEAFF.

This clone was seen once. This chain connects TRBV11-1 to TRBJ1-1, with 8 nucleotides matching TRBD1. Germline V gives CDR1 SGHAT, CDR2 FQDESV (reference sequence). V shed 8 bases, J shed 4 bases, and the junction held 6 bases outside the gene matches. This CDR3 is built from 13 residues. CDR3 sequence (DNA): TGTGCCAGCCACCTCGACAGGGGCACTGAAGCTTTCTTT. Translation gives CASHLDRGTEAFF.

In DNA, the CDR3 is TGCGCCAGCAGCCTGACAGGGGCAAATCAGCCCCAGCATTTT. The encoded protein is CASSLTGANQPQHF. V gene TRBV4-1 combines with J gene TRBJ1-5; 8 bases match TRBD1. Germline CDR1 MGHRA, CDR2 YSYEKL. CDR3 length: 14 residues. The V segment lost 4 bases and the J segment 4 bases; nucleotides outside the gene matches: 3.

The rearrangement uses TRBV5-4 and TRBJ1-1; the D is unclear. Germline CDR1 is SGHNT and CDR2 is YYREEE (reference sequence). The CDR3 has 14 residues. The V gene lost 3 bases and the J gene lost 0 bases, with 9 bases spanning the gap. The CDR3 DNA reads TGTGCCAGCAGCTCAGCCACTATGAACACTGAAGCTTTCTTT. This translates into CASSSATMNTEAFF.

The CDR3 here is CASRLRSGVNTEAFF. The DNA of the CDR3 is TGTGCCAGCAGGCTACGTAGCGGGGTGAACACTGAAGCTTTCTTT. The chain links TRBV28 to TRBJ1-1; the D is unclear. The CDR3 extends over 15 amino acids. V shed 6 bases and J shed 0 bases, with 14 bases lying between them. The V gene's germline CDR1 is MDHEN and CDR2 SYDVKM.

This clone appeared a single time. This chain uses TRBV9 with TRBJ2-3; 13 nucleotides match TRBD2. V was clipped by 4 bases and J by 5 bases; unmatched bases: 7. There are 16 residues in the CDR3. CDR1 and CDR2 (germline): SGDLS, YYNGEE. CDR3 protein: CASSPLLAGGGDTQYF. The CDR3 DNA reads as TGTGCCAGCAGCCCCCTACTAGCGGGAGGGGGAGATACGCAGTATTTT.

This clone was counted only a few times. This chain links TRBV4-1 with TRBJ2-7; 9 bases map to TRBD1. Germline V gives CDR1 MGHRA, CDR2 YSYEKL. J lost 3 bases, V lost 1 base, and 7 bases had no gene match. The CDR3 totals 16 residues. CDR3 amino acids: CASSQGRGQGGYEQYF. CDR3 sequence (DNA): TGCGCCAGCAGCCAAGGTAGGGGACAGGGAGGCTACGAGCAGTACTTC.

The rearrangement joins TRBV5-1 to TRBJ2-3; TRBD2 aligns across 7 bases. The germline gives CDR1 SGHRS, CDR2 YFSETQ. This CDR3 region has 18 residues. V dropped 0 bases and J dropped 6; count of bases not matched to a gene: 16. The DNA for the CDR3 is TGCGCCAGCAGCTTGGCCTTTTCAGCGAGCGGGGTACTCGATACGCAGTATTTT. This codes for CASSLAFSASGVLDTQYF.

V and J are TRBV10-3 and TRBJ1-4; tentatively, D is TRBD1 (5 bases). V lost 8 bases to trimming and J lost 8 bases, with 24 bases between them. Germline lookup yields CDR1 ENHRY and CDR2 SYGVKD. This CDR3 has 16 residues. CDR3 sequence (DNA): TGTGCCATCTCCCCCCTAGGTGGCAGGGCGGGAGAAAAACTGTTTTTT. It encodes CAISPLGGRAGEKLFF.

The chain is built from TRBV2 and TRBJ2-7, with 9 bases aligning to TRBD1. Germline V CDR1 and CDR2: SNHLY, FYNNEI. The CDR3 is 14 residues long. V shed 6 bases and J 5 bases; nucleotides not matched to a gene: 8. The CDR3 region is CASRGDRVNHEQYF. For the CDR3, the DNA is TGTGCCAGCAGAGGGGACAGGGTGAACCACGAGCAGTACTTC.